The 14 T cell receptor beta chains below come from one sample, sequenced in a study of T cell responses to AZD1222 COVID-19 vaccine (dated by TCRdb to about 2021). Preparation of the library involved the immunoSEQ multiplex PCR assay. Sourced from immuneACCESS, this table was stored by TCRdb with only in-frame sequences that have V and J called. A share of the clones is absent; for the studies checked, an unresolved V gene accounts for under half, and the remainder has no known explanation. Within this sample are about 82,000 clones, with 70% to 90% of them counted one time only. Clones ranked in the top ten supply 12% of the sample. The time point label here, explained by the study, means: about 28 days (+/-7) after the second vaccine dose. The sequencing here drew on peripheral blood, taken 28 days after the second AZD1222 dose. The receptors come from an adult who received the AZD1222 COVID-19 vaccine.

The chain combines TRBV19 with TRBJ1-5; D possibly corresponds to TRBD1 (6 bases). CDR1 is LNHDA and CDR2 is SQIVND in the germline V gene (reference sequence). V gave up 6 bases and J gave up 6 bases, with 18 bases separating them. This CDR3 spans 15 amino acids. The DNA for the CDR3 is TGTGCCAGTAGGGAATGGGGGCAGGGCGGTCAGCCCCAGCATTTT. Translating it yields CASREWGQGGQPQHF.

This clone was found once. J is TRBJ1-6 and V is TRBV6-6; 8 bases align to TRBD1. After removal of 11 bases from V and 7 bases from J, the junction contained 13 bases not matched to a gene. Germline values: CDR1 MNHNY, CDR2 SVGAGI (reference sequence). This CDR3 is 15 amino acids long. The CDR3 sequence: CAARLTGEGNSPLHF. In nucleotides, the CDR3 is TGTGCCGCCCGCCTGACAGGGGAAGGGAATTCACCCCTCCACTTT.

This clone has a handful of counts. The J gene is TRBJ2-6, the V gene TRBV19; D possibly corresponds to TRBD2 (5 bases). Germline CDR1 is LNHDA and CDR2 is SQIVND (reference sequence). V shed 5 bases and J shed 1 base, with 9 bases lying between them. This CDR3 is 15 amino acids long. The CDR3 DNA reads as TGTGCCAGTAGTCAACCGGGATCTGGGGCCAACGTCCTGACTTTC. As protein: CASSQPGSGANVLTF.

This chain uses TRBV6-5 with TRBJ2-3; D gene ambiguous. There are 15 residues in the CDR3. V was cut by 4 bases and J by 1 base, with 12 bases left in between. CDR1 MNHEY and CDR2 SVGAGI come from the germline V gene. The CDR3 DNA follows: TGTGCCAGCAGTTCCCTTTCGTCCGGCACAGATACGCAGTATTTT. Amino acids: CASSSLSSGTDTQYF.

V is TRBV4-3 and J is TRBJ2-1; D gene uncertain. Trimming stripped 1 base from V and 9 bases from J, with 4 bases between. This CDR3 spans 11 amino acids. Germline-derived CDR1 and CDR2 are LGHNA and YSLEER. CDR3 coding DNA: TGCGCCAGCAGCCAAGCTAGTGAGCAGTTCTTC. This sequence encodes CASSQASEQFF.

The V call is TRBV7-9, the J call TRBJ2-2, with a weak D call TRBD2 (5 bases). CDR3 length equals 13 residues. The ends were cut back, 11 bases at V and 0 bases at J, with 10 bases in the middle. CDR1 SEHNR and CDR2 FQNEAQ come from the germline V gene (reference sequence). As DNA, the CDR3 is TGTGCCGTCGAGGAGGCGAACACCGGGGAGCTGTTTTTT. Translating gives CAVEEANTGELFF.

The rearrangement links TRBV11-1 to TRBJ2-3; 8 nucleotides match TRBD2. The germline gives CDR1 SGHAT, CDR2 FQDESV (reference sequence). The CDR3 spans 16 residues. V was pared by 1 base and J by 6 bases, with 9 bases of the junction left unmatched. The CDR3 bases are TGTGCCAGCAGCTTAGTGGTGGGACTAGGAACGGATACGCAGTATTTT. Translating gives CASSLVVGLGTDTQYF. Based on the CDR3 plus reference TRBV11-1 and TRBJ2-3, the full variable domain is EAEVAQSPRYKITEKSQAVAFWCDPISGHATLYWYRQILGQGPELLVQFQDESVVDDSQLPKDRFSAERLKGVDSTLKIQPAELGDSAMYLCASSLVVGLGTDTQYFGPGTRLTVL.

The genes are TRBV19 and TRBJ2-1; D remains ambiguous. Germline V gives CDR1 LNHDA, CDR2 SQIVND (reference sequence). This CDR3 is built from 16 residues. Trimming removed 7 bases at V and 0 bases at J, with 16 bases between. CDR3 in DNA: TGTGCCAGTACCGAGACTCAGAGGAGCTCCTACAATGAGCAGTTCTTC. Encoded protein: CASTETQRSSYNEQFF.

DNA for the CDR3: TGTGCCAGCAAGCAAATACAAGAGACCCAGTACTTC. Translating it yields CASKQIQETQYF. The rearrangement joins TRBV2 to TRBJ2-5, with no clear D. CDR1 is SNHLY and CDR2 is FYNNEI in the germline V gene. The V gene lost 7 bases and the J gene lost 2 bases, with 8 bases spanning the gap. CDR3 length: 12 residues. The variable domain in full, completed from reference TRBV2 and TRBJ2-5, reads EPEVTQTPSHQVTQMGQEVILRCVPISNHLYFYWYRQILGQKVEFLVSFYNNEISEKSEIFDDQFSVERPDGSNFTLKIRSTKLEDSAMYFCASKQIQETQYFGPGTRLLVL.

The chain joins TRBV20-1 to TRBJ1-1; D ambiguous. V lost 3 bases to trimming and J lost 0 bases, with 8 bases between them. CDR3 length equals 13 residues. Germline CDR1 DFQATT, CDR2 SNEGSKA (reference sequence). The CDR3 protein is CSASDTMNTEAFF. The CDR3 DNA follows: TGCAGTGCTAGTGACACGATGAACACTGAAGCTTTCTTT.

The chain uses TRBV28 and TRBJ2-4; the D is unclear. The CDR3 length is 11 residues. Between the trimmed V and J ends, which lost 5 bases and 13 bases, there was a span of 12 bases. From germline, CDR1 is MDHEN and CDR2 SYDVKM. The CDR3 reads CASSVGRLQYF. CDR3 nucleotides: TGTGCCAGCAGTGTCGGACGGCTCCAGTACTTC.

The CDR3 bases are TGTGCCATCAGTGAGAACAGTGGTATTGAAGCTTTCTTT. It codes for CAISENSGIEAFF. The chain recombines TRBV10-3 with TRBJ1-1, with D unclear. In germline, CDR1 is ENHRY, CDR2 SYGVKD. This CDR3 contains 13 residues. Trimming took off 2 bases at V and 7 bases at J, with 11 bases between the two ends.

The V call is TRBV6-1, the J call TRBJ1-2; 9 positions agree with TRBD1. V lost 2 bases and J lost 9; bases outside the gene matches: 7. Per germline, CDR1 MNHNS and CDR2 SASEGT. The CDR3 has 14 amino acids. The CDR3 loop reads CASSELPDRGRYTF. DNA of the CDR3: TGTGCCAGCAGTGAACTTCCGGACAGGGGTCGCTACACCTTC.

The chain is built from TRBV11-3 and TRBJ1-6, with 8 nucleotides matching TRBD1. The germline gives CDR1 SGHNT, CDR2 YENEEA. The CDR3 has 16 residues. Trimming at V came to 1 base and at J to 6 bases, leaving 5 bases not matched to a gene. CDR3 DNA sequence: TGTGCCAGCAGCTTAGTAACAGGGGGTGGTAATTCACCCCTCCACTTT. This translates into CASSLVTGGGNSPLHF. The variable domain in full, with the rest retrieved from reference TRBV11-3 and TRBJ1-6, is EAGVVQSPRYKIIEKKQPVAFWCNPISGHNTLYWYLQNLGQGPELLIRYENEEAVDDSQLPKDRFSAERLKGVDSTLKIQPAELGDSAVYLCASSLVTGGGNSPLHFGNGTRLTVT.